This T cell receptor (beta chain) was obtained from a study of early T cells in non-severe SARS-CoV-2 infection. In the study overall: Sequenced material consisted of bulk RNA (from unsorted whole blood), and chains were unpaired.

TCRdb fed the 5' RACE reads into MiXCR, producing one record per CDR3 protein. The sample gives roughly 120,000 distinct CDR3 sequences, just under 15% of which show up once; about a fifth is in the top ten. The germline CDR1 and CDR2 sequences are SEHNR and FQNEAQ (reference sequence). This CDR3 has 15 residues. V lost 0 bases, J lost 4 bases, and 11 bases lay in between. Material for sequencing was whole blood. V usage is TRBV7-9 and J usage is TRBJ2-3; D possibly corresponds to TRBD2 (5 bases). The TCR originated in an adult who was a healthcare worker with PCR-confirmed SARS-CoV-2 infection or an uninfected control (not recorded which). CDR3 sequence: CASSLAGSGADTQYF. CDR3 DNA sequence: TGTGCCAGCAGCTTAGCGGGCAGCGGCGCAGATACGCAGTATTTT.